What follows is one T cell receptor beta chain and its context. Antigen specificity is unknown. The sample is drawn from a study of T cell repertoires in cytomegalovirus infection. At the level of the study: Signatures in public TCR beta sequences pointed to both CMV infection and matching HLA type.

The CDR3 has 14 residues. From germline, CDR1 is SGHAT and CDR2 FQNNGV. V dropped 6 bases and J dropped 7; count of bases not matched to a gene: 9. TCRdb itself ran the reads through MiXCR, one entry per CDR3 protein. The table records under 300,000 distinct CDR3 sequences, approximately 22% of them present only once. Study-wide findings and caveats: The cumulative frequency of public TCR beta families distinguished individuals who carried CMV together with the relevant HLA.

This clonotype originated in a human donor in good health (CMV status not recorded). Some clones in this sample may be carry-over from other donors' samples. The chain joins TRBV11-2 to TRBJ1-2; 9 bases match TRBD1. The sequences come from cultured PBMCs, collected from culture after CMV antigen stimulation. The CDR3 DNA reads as TGTGCCAGCAGAGCCGGGACAGGGTTAGGTGGCTACACCTTC. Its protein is CASRAGTGLGGYTF.